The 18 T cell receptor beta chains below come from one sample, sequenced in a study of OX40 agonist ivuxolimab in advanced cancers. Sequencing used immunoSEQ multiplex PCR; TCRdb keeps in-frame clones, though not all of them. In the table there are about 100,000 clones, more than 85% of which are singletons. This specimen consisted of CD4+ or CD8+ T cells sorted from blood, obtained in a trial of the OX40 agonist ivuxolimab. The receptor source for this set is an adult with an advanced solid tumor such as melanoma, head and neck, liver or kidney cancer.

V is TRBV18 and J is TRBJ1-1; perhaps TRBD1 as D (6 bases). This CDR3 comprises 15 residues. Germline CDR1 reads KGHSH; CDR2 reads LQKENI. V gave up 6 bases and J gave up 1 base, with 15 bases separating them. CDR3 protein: CASSEDGQPNTEAFF. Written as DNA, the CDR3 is TGTGCCAGCTCGGAAGATGGACAGCCGAACACTGAAGCTTTCTTT.

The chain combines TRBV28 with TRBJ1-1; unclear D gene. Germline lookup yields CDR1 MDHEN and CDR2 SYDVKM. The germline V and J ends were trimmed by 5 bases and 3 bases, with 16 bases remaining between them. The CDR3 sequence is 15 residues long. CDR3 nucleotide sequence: TGTGCCAGCAGTCCATCCGGGCGACCTTACACTGAAGCTTTCTTT. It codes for CASSPSGRPYTEAFF.

CDR3 nucleotide sequence: TGTGCCAGCAGCCCGACCTTGGGGGACCATCAGCCCCAGCATTTT. It is translated as CASSPTLGDHQPQHF. The chain employs TRBV5-4 and TRBJ1-5; D may be TRBD1 (5 bases). CDR3 length: 15 residues. Germline V gene lookup returns CDR1 SGHNT and CDR2 YYREEE (reference sequence). Trimming pared 4 bases from V and 5 bases from J, leaving 16 bases between. Complete variable domain (other parts from reference TRBV5-4 and TRBJ1-5): ETGVTQSPTHLIKTRGQQVTLRCSSQSGHNTVSWYQQALGQGPQFIFQYYREEENGRGNFPPRFSGLQFPNYSSELNVNALELDDSALYLCASSPTLGDHQPQHFGDGTRLSIL.

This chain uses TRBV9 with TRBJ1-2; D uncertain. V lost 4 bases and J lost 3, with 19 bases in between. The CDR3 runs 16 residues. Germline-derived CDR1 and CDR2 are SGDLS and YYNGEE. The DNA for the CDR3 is TGTGCCAGCAGCACCCCCGGACGTATAGAATACTATGGCTACACCTTC. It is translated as CASSTPGRIEYYGYTF.

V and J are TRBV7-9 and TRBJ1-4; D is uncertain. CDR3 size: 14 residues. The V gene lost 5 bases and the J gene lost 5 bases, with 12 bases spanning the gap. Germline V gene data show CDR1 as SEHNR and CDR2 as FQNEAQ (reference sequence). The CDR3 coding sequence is TGTGCCAGCAGCCCTCGGCCCAACAATGAAAAACTGTTTTTT. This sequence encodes CASSPRPNNEKLFF.

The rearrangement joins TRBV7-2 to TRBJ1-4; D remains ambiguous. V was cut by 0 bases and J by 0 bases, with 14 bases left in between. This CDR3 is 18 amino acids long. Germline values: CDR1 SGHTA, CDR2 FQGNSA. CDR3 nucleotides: TGTGCCAGCAGCTTAGCGCTAACTTCGATTGCAACTAATGAAAAACTGTTTTTT. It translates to CASSLALTSIATNEKLFF. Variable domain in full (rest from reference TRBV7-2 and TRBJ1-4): GAGVSQSPSNKVTEKGKDVELRCDPISGHTALYWYRQSLGQGLEFLIYFQGNSAPDKSGLPSDRFSAERTGGSVSTLTIQRTQQEDSAVYLCASSLALTSIATNEKLFFGSGTQLSVL.

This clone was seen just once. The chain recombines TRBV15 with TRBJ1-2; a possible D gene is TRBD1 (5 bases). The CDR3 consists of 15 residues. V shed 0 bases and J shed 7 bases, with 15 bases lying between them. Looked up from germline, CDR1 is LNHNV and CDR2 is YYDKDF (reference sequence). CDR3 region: CATSRDLQGRSGYTF. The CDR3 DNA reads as TGTGCCACCAGCAGAGATCTGCAGGGCAGGAGTGGCTACACCTTC.

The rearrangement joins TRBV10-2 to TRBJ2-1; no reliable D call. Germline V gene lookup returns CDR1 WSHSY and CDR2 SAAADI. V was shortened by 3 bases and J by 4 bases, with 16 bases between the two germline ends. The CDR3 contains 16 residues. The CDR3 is CASSDFSRKTYNEQFF. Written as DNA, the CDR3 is TGCGCCAGCAGTGACTTTTCGCGGAAGACATACAATGAGCAGTTCTTC.

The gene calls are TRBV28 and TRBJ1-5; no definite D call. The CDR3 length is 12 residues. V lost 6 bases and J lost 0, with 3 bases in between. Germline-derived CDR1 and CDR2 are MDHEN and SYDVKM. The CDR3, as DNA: TGTGCCAGCAGGCGTAGCAATCAGCCCCAGCATTTT. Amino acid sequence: CASRRSNQPQHF.

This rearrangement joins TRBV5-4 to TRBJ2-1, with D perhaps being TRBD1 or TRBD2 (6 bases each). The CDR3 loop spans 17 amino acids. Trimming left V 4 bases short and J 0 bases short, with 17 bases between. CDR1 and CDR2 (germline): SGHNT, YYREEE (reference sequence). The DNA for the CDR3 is TGTGCCAGCAGCCGCTCCTGGGGGGCGGGCTCCTACAATGAGCAGTTCTTC. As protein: CASSRSWGAGSYNEQFF.

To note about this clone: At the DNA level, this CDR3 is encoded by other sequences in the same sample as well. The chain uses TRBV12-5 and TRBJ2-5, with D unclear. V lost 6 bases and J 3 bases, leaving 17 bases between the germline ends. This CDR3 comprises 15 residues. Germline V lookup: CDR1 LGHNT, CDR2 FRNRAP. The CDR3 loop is CASGLSWQAEETQYF. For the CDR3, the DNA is TGTGCTAGTGGCTTGTCGTGGCAGGCCGAAGAGACCCAGTACTTC. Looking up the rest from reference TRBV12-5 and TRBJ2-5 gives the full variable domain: DARVTQTPRHKVTEMGQEVTMRCQPILGHNTVFWYRQTMMQGLELLAYFRNRAPLDDSGMPKDRFSAEMPDATLATLKIQPSEPRDSAVYFCASGLSWQAEETQYFGPGTRLLVL.

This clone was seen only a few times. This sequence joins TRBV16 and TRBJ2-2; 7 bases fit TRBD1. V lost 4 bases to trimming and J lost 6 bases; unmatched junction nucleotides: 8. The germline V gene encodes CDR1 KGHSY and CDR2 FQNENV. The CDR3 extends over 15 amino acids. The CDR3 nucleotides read TGTGCCAGCAGCCTCCGACAGGGAATCCCCGGGGAGCTGTTTTTT. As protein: CASSLRQGIPGELFF.

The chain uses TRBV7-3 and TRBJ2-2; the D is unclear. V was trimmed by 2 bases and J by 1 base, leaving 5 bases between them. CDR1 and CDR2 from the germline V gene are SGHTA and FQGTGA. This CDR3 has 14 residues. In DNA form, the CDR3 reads TGTGCCAGCAGCTTAGGGGTGAACACCGGGGAGCTGTTTTTT. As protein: CASSLGVNTGELFF.

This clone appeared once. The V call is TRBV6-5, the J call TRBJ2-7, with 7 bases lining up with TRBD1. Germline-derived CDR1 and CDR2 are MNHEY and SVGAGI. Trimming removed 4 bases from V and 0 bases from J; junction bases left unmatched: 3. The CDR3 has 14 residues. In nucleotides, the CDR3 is TGTGCCAGCAGTTCCGGGACAGCCTCCTACGAGCAGTACTTC. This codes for CASSSGTASYEQYF.

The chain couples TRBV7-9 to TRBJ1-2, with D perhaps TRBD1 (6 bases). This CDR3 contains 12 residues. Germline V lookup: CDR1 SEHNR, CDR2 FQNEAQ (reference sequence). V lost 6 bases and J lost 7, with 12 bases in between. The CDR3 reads CASRADSPGYTF. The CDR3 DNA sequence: TGTGCCAGCAGGGCGGACAGCCCTGGCTACACCTTC.

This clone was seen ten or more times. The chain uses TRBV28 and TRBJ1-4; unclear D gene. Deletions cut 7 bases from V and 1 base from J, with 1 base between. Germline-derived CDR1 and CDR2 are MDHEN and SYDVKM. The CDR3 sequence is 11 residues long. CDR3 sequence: CASKTNEKLFF. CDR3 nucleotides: TGTGCCAGCAAAACTAATGAAAAACTGTTTTTT.

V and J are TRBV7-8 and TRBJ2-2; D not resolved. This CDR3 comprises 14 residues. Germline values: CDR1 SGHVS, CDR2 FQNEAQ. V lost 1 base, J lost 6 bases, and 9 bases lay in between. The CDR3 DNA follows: TGTGCCAGCAGCTTAGTATTGGGCGCCGGGGAGCTGTTTTTT. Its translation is CASSLVLGAGELFF.

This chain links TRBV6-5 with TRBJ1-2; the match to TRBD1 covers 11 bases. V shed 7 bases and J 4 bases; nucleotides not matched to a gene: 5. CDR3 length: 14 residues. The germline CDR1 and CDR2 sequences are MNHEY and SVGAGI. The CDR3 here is CASTRTGGSYGYTF. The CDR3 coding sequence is TGTGCCAGCACCCGGACAGGGGGCAGCTATGGCTACACCTTC.